These 26 T cell receptor beta chains originate from one sample sequenced in a study of blood T cell repertoires in COVID-19. Sequencing was performed with immunoSEQ multiplex PCR; in TCRdb, only in-frame clones are kept and a portion is missing. The sample consists of over 200,000 clones, roughly 90% of them appearing once. Sequencing was done on a sample of peripheral blood. These receptor sequences come from a woman in her sixties with acute or convalescent COVID-19.

V usage is TRBV7-9 and J usage is TRBJ2-7; perhaps TRBD1 as D (6 bases). CDR1 and CDR2 (germline): SEHNR, FQNEAQ (reference sequence). The CDR3 runs to 15 residues. Trimming pared 5 bases from V and 4 bases from J, leaving 18 bases between. The chain's CDR3 is CASSLTSLGGYEQYF. CDR3 bases: TGTGCCAGCAGCCTAACATCTTTAGGGGGTTACGAGCAGTACTTC. Drawing the rest from reference TRBV7-9 and TRBJ2-7, the complete variable domain is DTGVSQNPRHKITKRGQNVTFRCDPISEHNRLYWYRQTLGQGPEFLTYFQNEAQLEKSRLLSDRFSAERPKGSFSTLEIQRTEQGDSAMYLCASSLTSLGGYEQYFGPGTRLTVT.

This chain joins TRBV5-4 and TRBJ1-5; no clear D. Trimming removed 3 bases at V and 3 bases at J, with 16 bases between. CDR3 length: 16 residues. CDR1 is SGHNT, CDR2 YYREEE, per germline (reference sequence). CDR3 protein: CASSSDTYLPNQPQHF. The DNA for the CDR3 is TGTGCCAGCAGCTCAGACACATATCTCCCCAATCAGCCCCAGCATTTT.

The rearrangement joins TRBV6-2 or TRBV6-3 to TRBJ2-3; D is unresolved. This CDR3 has 14 amino acids. Germline V gene sequence: CDR1 MNHEY, CDR2 SVGEGT. Trimming stripped 0 bases from V and 1 base from J, with 5 bases between. Here the CDR3 reads CASSYSSRTDTQYF. The DNA for the CDR3 is TGTGCCAGCAGTTACTCGAGCCGCACAGATACGCAGTATTTT.

The chain is built from TRBV28 and TRBJ2-7, with D perhaps matching TRBD1 (5 bases). The germline V gene encodes CDR1 MDHEN and CDR2 SYDVKM. This CDR3 region has 13 residues. V lost 11 bases, J lost 3 bases, and 17 bases lay in between. In nucleotides, the CDR3 is TGTGCCGGATCCCGGACACCACTCTACGAGCAGTACTTC. This codes for CAGSRTPLYEQYF.

The count of this clone is one. This chain links TRBV19 with TRBJ1-4; D uncertain. V gave up 4 bases and J gave up 3 bases, with 12 bases separating them. The CDR3 totals 15 residues. Per germline, CDR1 LNHDA and CDR2 SQIVND (reference sequence). The DNA for the CDR3 is TGTGCCAGTAGTACCTTCGGAAGCGCTAATGAAAAACTGTTTTTT. Encoded protein: CASSTFGSANEKLFF.

V and J are TRBV3-1 (or the pseudogene TRBV3-2) and TRBJ2-1; 13 bases fit TRBD2. Germline CDR1 is LGHDT and CDR2 is YNNKEL (reference sequence). Trimming cost V 5 bases and J 8 bases; bases outside gene matches: 9. The CDR3 has 16 residues. Here the CDR3 reads CASSYPTSGGSDEQFF. The DNA of the CDR3 is TGTGCCAGCAGCTACCCGACTAGCGGGGGGTCGGATGAGCAGTTCTTC.

This sequence joins TRBV5-1 and TRBJ1-6; D not resolved. CDR3 length: 14 residues. Germline V gene sequence: CDR1 SGHRS, CDR2 YFSETQ. The germline V and J ends were trimmed by 2 bases and 8 bases, with 11 bases remaining between them. CDR3 sequence: CASSFGAIYSPLHF. The CDR3 DNA sequence: TGCGCCAGCAGCTTCGGTGCCATCTATTCACCCCTCCACTTT.

The chain is built from TRBV9 and TRBJ1-6; D gene uncertain. V lost 2 bases, J lost 5 bases, and 8 bases lay in between. CDR1 and CDR2 from the germline V gene are SGDLS and YYNGEE. The CDR3 consists of 14 residues. This chain's CDR3 is CASSVQADNSPLHF. The CDR3 DNA reads TGTGCCAGCAGCGTGCAGGCAGATAATTCACCCCTCCACTTT. The variable domain in full, completed from reference TRBV9 and TRBJ1-6, reads DSGVTQTPKHLITATGQRVTLRCSPRSGDLSVYWYQQSLDQGLQFLIQYYNGEERAKGNILERFSAQQFPDLHSELNLSSLELGDSALYFCASSVQADNSPLHFGNGTRLTVT.

This clone appeared a single time. The chain employs TRBV28 and TRBJ2-6, with D tentatively TRBD2 (6 bases). V lost 8 bases to trimming and J lost 4 bases, with 15 bases between them. The CDR3 covers 15 residues. The V gene's germline CDR1 is MDHEN and CDR2 SYDVKM. Written as DNA, the CDR3 is TGTGCCAGCGGGACTCGGATGGGAGGGGCCAACGTCCTGACTTTC. It is translated as CASGTRMGGANVLTF.

This chain links TRBV28 with TRBJ2-5, with a weak D call TRBD2 (5 bases). The CDR3 totals 13 residues. The V end was cut by 6 bases, the J end by 2 bases, with 10 bases between. CDR1 is MDHEN and CDR2 is SYDVKM in the germline V gene. The CDR3 DNA follows: TGTGCCAGCAGGCTCCCGGGACAAGAGACCCAGTACTTC. Amino acids: CASRLPGQETQYF.

This clone appeared a single time. The chain is built from TRBV10-3 and TRBJ1-1; tentatively, D is TRBD1 (5 bases). The germline CDR1 and CDR2 sequences are ENHRY and SYGVKD. This CDR3 spans 13 amino acids. V was trimmed by 0 bases and J by 6 bases, leaving 8 bases between them. Here the CDR3 DNA reads TGTGCCATCAGTGAGTCAGGGGCCCCTGAAGCTTTCTTT. It codes for CAISESGAPEAFF.

This rearrangement joins TRBV13 to TRBJ2-7; 8 bases fit TRBD2. CDR1 PRHDT and CDR2 FYEKMQ come from the germline V gene (reference sequence). CDR3 length: 16 residues. The V segment lost 0 bases and the J segment 2 bases; nucleotides outside the gene matches: 6. As DNA, the CDR3 is TGTGCCAGCAGCTTAGGTGGTCGGACTAGCCCCTACGAGCAGTACTTC. The encoded protein is CASSLGGRTSPYEQYF.

The chain employs TRBV9 and TRBJ2-7; D is possibly TRBD1 (5 bases). Germline lookup yields CDR1 SGDLS and CDR2 YYNGEE. The CDR3 has 14 residues. The V end lost 4 bases, the J end lost 0 bases, and 11 bases lay between the germline ends. This CDR3 reads CASSPRQSSYEQYF. The CDR3 DNA reads as TGTGCCAGCAGCCCAAGACAGTCCTCCTACGAGCAGTACTTC.

This chain links TRBV18 with TRBJ1-5; 7 bases are shared with TRBD1. CDR1 is KGHSH, CDR2 LQKENI, per germline. The V gene end was trimmed by 3 bases and the J gene end by 3 bases; junction bases not matched to a gene: 2. The CDR3 has 14 residues. The CDR3 nucleotides read TGTGCCAGCTCACCGGGACAGTACAATCAGCCCCAGCATTTT. As protein: CASSPGQYNQPQHF. The variable domain in full, completed from reference TRBV18 and TRBJ1-5, reads NAGVMQNPRHLVRRRGQEARLRCSPMKGHSHVYWYRQLPEEGLKFMVYLQKENIIDESGMPKERFSAEFPKEGPSILRIQQVVRGDSAAYFCASSPGQYNQPQHFGDGTRLSIL.

V and J are TRBV10-3 and TRBJ1-5, with 8 bases identical to TRBD1. Germline-derived CDR1 and CDR2 are ENHRY and SYGVKD. After removal of 3 bases from V and 2 bases from J, the junction contained 3 bases not matched to a gene. CDR3 length equals 15 residues. The CDR3 region has the DNA TGTGCCATCAGTGATGACAGGGGACGCAATCAGCCCCAGCATTTT. Translation: CAISDDRGRNQPQHF.

The chain links TRBV14 to TRBJ2-7; TRBD2 aligns across 10 bases. The ends lost 5 bases at V and 5 bases at J; junction bases unmatched: 6. The CDR3 covers 14 residues. The germline gives CDR1 SGHDN, CDR2 FVKESK. CDR3: CASSKGLASHEQYF. CDR3 nucleotide sequence: TGTGCCAGCAGCAAGGGACTAGCGAGCCACGAGCAGTACTTC.

This chain joins TRBV6-5 and TRBJ1-1, with D possibly TRBD1 on 5 matching bases. Trimming stripped 8 bases from V and 1 base from J, with 11 bases between. In germline, CDR1 is MNHEY, CDR2 SVGAGI. The CDR3 consists of 13 residues. CDR3 protein: CASGRGQNTEAFF. Written as DNA, the CDR3 is TGTGCCAGCGGGAGGGGCCAGAACACTGAAGCTTTCTTT.

The J gene is TRBJ1-3, the V gene TRBV29-1; the match to TRBD1 covers 7 bases. The germline V gene encodes CDR1 SQVTM and CDR2 ANQGSEA. The junction had 9 bases not matched to a gene; V was cut back by 7 bases and J by 3 bases. The CDR3 runs 14 residues. The CDR3 loop is CSGLKGAGGNTIYF. DNA for the CDR3: TGCAGCGGTCTTAAGGGGGCGGGTGGAAACACCATATATTTT.

This clone was seen a handful of times. The gene calls are TRBV7-9 and TRBJ1-5, with a possible D match to TRBD1 (6 bases). Germline CDR1 and CDR2: SEHNR and FQNEAQ (reference sequence). V lost 1 base to trimming and J lost 6 bases, with 13 bases between them. The CDR3 is 15 residues long. The CDR3 DNA reads TGTGCCAGCAGCTTAGATGAGGGGGTGAGTCAGCCCCAGCATTTT. This translates into CASSLDEGVSQPQHF.

The genes are TRBV10-2 and TRBJ1-5, with 9 positions matching TRBD1. CDR3 length equals 15 residues. Germline V gene data show CDR1 as WSHSY and CDR2 as SAAADI. V lost 0 bases to trimming and J lost 7 bases; unmatched junction nucleotides: 4. The CDR3 DNA sequence: TGCGCCAGCAGTGAGTCGGGGGGACAGGGCCAGCCCCAGCATTTT. Protein sequence: CASSESGGQGQPQHF.

The chain uses TRBV5-1 and TRBJ1-4; D perhaps matches TRBD1 (5 bases). The CDR3 runs to 15 residues. Germline CDR1 is SGHRS and CDR2 is YFSETQ. V was pared by 0 bases and J by 5 bases, with 11 bases between. CDR3 loop: CASSLVERGNEKLFF. The CDR3, as DNA: TGCGCCAGCAGCTTGGTCGAGCGGGGCAATGAAAAACTGTTTTTT.

The CDR3 sequence: CASSPRGMETNEQFF. CDR3 bases: TGTGCCAGCAGCCCTAGGGGGATGGAAACAAATGAGCAGTTCTTC. This chain connects TRBV11-2 to TRBJ2-1; weak D call: TRBD1 (6 bases). V shed 5 bases and J shed 7 bases, with 18 bases lying between them. The CDR3 consists of 15 residues. Looked up from germline, CDR1 is SGHAT and CDR2 is FQNNGV.

V usage is TRBV19 and J usage is TRBJ2-4, with unresolved D. Trimming took 5 bases from V and 0 from J, leaving 11 bases between them. This CDR3 has 15 residues. Germline V gene sequence: CDR1 LNHDA, CDR2 SQIVND (reference sequence). CDR3 amino acids: CASSSPGVAKNIQYF. The CDR3 region has the DNA TGTGCCAGTAGTTCCCCGGGTGTAGCCAAAAACATTCAGTACTTC. Full variable domain (rest looked up from reference TRBV19 and TRBJ2-4): DGGITQSPKYLFRKEGQNVTLSCEQNLNHDAMYWYRQDPGQGLRLIYYSQIVNDFQKGDIAEGYSVSREKKESFPLTVTSAQKNPTAFYLCASSSPGVAKNIQYFGAGTRLSVL.

The chain uses TRBV27 and TRBJ2-5; D gene uncertain. Germline-derived CDR1 and CDR2 are MNHEY and SMNVEV (reference sequence). This CDR3 contains 14 residues. The V end was cut by 3 bases, the J end by 8 bases, with 16 bases between. CDR3 nucleotide sequence: TGTGCCAGCAGTTTCGCACAGTCCCTCTCTACCCAGTACTTC. It yields the protein CASSFAQSLSTQYF.

The chain is built from TRBV4-3 and TRBJ2-1; 9 positions match TRBD1. Germline V CDR1 and CDR2: LGHNA, YSLEER. Unmatched junction bases numbered 6, after V lost 5 bases and J lost 4 bases. The CDR3 is 15 residues long. The CDR3: CASSLGQGLYNEQFF. The DNA of the CDR3 is TGCGCCAGCAGCTTGGGACAGGGACTTTACAATGAGCAGTTCTTC.

The V call is TRBV7-9, the J call TRBJ2-7; TRBD1 might be the D (6 bases). CDR3 length: 15 amino acids. Germline lookup yields CDR1 SEHNR and CDR2 FQNEAQ (reference sequence). V was pared by 5 bases and J by 2 bases, with 16 bases between. The DNA for the CDR3 is TGTGCCAGCAGCCCCCGGGACACAAAGACCTACGAGCAGTACTTC. Encoded protein: CASSPRDTKTYEQYF.